This T cell receptor (beta chain) was sequenced in a study of blood T cell repertoires in COVID-19. At the level of the study: Samples of COVID-19 (acute and convalescent) were obtained from the United States, Italy and Spain. The analysed material was cDNA or gDNA that came from T cells, B-cell-depleted T cells, or PBMCs.

Source study methods: From reference gene primer amplification, estimates of nucleated cell counts were derived. Measured with immunoSEQ multiplex PCR; TCRdb has only the in-frame clones, and not every one. From that table come the V and J calls and clone size; the DNA was used to work out D and trimming. The data hold fewer than 350,000 clones, with around 90% observed a single time. Trimming removed 4 bases from V and 2 bases from J; junction bases left unmatched: 10. This CDR3 comprises 16 residues. CDR1 is MGHRA, CDR2 YSYEKL, per germline. The study drew participants aged about 18 to 89 years from some 23 US areas.

The specimen was PBMCs or T cells enriched from blood (not recorded which). This TCR was sampled from a young woman with acute COVID-19. This chain uses TRBV4-1 with TRBJ2-7, with 8 bases lining up with TRBD2. CDR3 DNA sequence: TGCGCCAGCAGCCCCCGTCGCGGCGGGAGGACCTACGAGCAGTACTTC. This codes for CASSPRRGGRTYEQYF.